This is a list of T cell receptor beta chains from one sample in a study of T cells after yellow fever vaccination. In TCRdb, the 5' RACE reads were re-called with MiXCR into one record per CDR3 protein. This table holds approximately 550,000 distinct CDR3 sequences, approximately 21% found once. The sample consisted of PBMCs, taken 15 days after the yellow fever booster vaccination. These receptor sequences come from a man in his thirties or forties who received the YFV17D yellow fever vaccine. Each CDR3 is given with its conserved first and last residue. D genes are given only for firm matches. Some rows mark clone size as missing; the rest say once, few, many or name a class of expanded clone.

d_gene	j_gene	v_gene	abundance	CDR3aa	CDR3nt
NA	TRBJ2-3	TRBV4-1	NA	CASSLGKGVDTQYF	TGCGCCAGCAGCCTAGGAAAGGGGGTAGATACGCAGTATTTT
NA	TRBJ1-3	TRBV3-1	few	CASSGSGNTIYF	TGTGCCAGCTCAGGCTCTGGAAACACCATATATTTT
TRBD2	TRBJ2-1	TRBV12-3/TRBV12-4	NA	CASRKREALNEQFF	TGTGCCAGCAGGAAGCGGGAGGCGCTCAATGAGCAGTTCTTC
TRBD2	TRBJ2-3	TRBV4-3	few	CASSPRRTSGTDTQYF	TGCGCCAGCAGCCCTCGGCGGACTAGCGGGACAGATACGCAGTATTTT
NA	TRBJ1-1	TRBV30	few	CAWSRQGEAFF	TGTGCCTGGAGTAGGCAGGGAGAAGCTTTCTTT
NA	TRBJ2-1	TRBV24-1	few	CATSDSFRVGQENEQFF	TGTGCCACCAGTGATTCATTCAGGGTCGGCCAGGAAAATGAGCAGTTCTTC
TRBD2	TRBJ2-1	TRBV20-1	few	CSARGMSGDYNEQFF	TGCAGTGCTAGAGGTATGAGCGGGGATTACAATGAGCAGTTCTTC
NA	TRBJ2-7	TRBV18	NA	CASSQNPGPNYEQYF	TGTGCCAGCTCACAAAATCCGGGACCGAACTACGAGCAGTACTTC
TRBD1	TRBJ2-5	TRBV4-1	few	CASSPRDRSGGETQYF	TGCGCCAGCAGCCCCCGGGACAGATCTGGGGGAGAGACCCAGTACTTC
TRBD2	TRBJ2-2	TRBV2	NA	CASRTGTSSGELFF	TGTGCCAGCAGGACCGGGACTAGCTCCGGGGAGCTGTTTTTT
NA	TRBJ2-7	TRBV5-4	few	CASSLLDGSSYEQYF	TGTGCCAGCAGCTTGTTAGATGGGAGCTCCTACGAGCAGTACTTC
TRBD2	TRBJ2-3	TRBV11-1	few	CASSRGGSETSGRPPDTQYF	TGTGCCAGCAGCCGCGGCGGATCCGAAACTAGCGGGAGGCCCCCAGATACGCAGTATTTT
TRBD2	TRBJ2-1	TRBV6-5	NA	CASSSQTPGLAVNEQFF	TGTGCCAGCAGTTCCCAAACCCCGGGACTAGCGGTCAATGAGCAGTTCTTC
NA	TRBJ2-3	TRBV7-2	NA	CASSLKYVRADTQYF	TGTGCCAGCAGCTTAAAGTATGTTCGTGCAGATACGCAGTATTTT
NA	TRBJ2-5	TRBV12-3/TRBV12-4	few	CASSISGGVETQYF	TGTGCCAGCAGTATTAGCGGAGGGGTGGAGACCCAGTACTTC
TRBD2	TRBJ2-7	TRBV19	few	CASSSGLAGVRTDYEQYF	TGTGCCAGTAGTTCGGGACTAGCGGGAGTAAGGACAGACTACGAGCAGTACTTC
NA	TRBJ1-2	TRBV5-1	NA	CASSLDASRDYGYTF	TGCGCCAGCAGCTTGGACGCATCTCGGGACTATGGCTACACCTTC
NA	TRBJ2-1	TRBV7-6	NA	CASSSILNEQFF	TGTGCCAGCAGCTCAATCTTAAATGAGCAGTTCTTC
NA	TRBJ2-1	TRBV4-2	NA	CASSQEGGIYNEQFF	TGTGCCAGCAGCCAAGAAGGGGGAATATACAATGAGCAGTTCTTC
TRBD2	TRBJ2-2	TRBV10-3	NA	CAISSEGTSIRELFF	TGTGCCATCAGTTCAGAGGGGACTAGCATCCGGGAGCTGTTTTTT
TRBD2	TRBJ2-3	TRBV7-9	NA	CASSLRGLALDTQYF	TGTGCCAGCAGCTTAAGGGGACTAGCGTTAGATACGCAGTATTTT
NA	TRBJ2-7	TRBV5-1	NA	CASSPARSGEQYF	TGCGCCAGCAGCCCCGCAAGGAGCGGCGAGCAGTACTTC
NA	TRBJ2-2	TRBV4-3	few	CASSRKVAGGELFF	TGCGCCAGCAGCCGAAAGGTGGCAGGCGGGGAGCTGTTTTTT
NA	TRBJ1-1	TRBV3-1	NA	CASSLYGRGGTEAFF	TGTGCCAGCAGCTTATACGGAAGGGGTGGCACTGAAGCTTTCTTT
NA	TRBJ1-1	TRBV28	NA	CASSLSQGGTEAFF	TGTGCCAGCAGTTTATCCCAGGGAGGGACTGAAGCTTTCTTT
NA	TRBJ1-5	TRBV6-6	NA	CASSRGSGQPQHF	TGTGCCAGCTCACGAGGGTCTGGTCAGCCCCAGCATTTT
NA	TRBJ2-2	TRBV27	few	CASNRGASYGELFF	TGTGCCAGCAACCGTGGCGCCAGCTACGGGGAGCTGTTTTTT
NA	TRBJ2-3	TRBV20-1	few	CSDARAGPLTDTQYF	TGCAGTGACGCGAGGGCTGGGCCCCTCACAGATACGCAGTATTTT
NA	TRBJ2-5	TRBV29-1	NA	CSGIQGGEETQYF	TGCAGCGGGATACAGGGTGGGGAAGAGACCCAGTACTTC
TRBD1	TRBJ2-3	TRBV5-1	few	CASGRGIADTQYF	TGCGCCAGTGGCAGGGGGATAGCAGATACGCAGTATTTT
NA	TRBJ2-7	TRBV4-3	NA	CASSQVHSYEQYF	TGCGCCAGCAGCCAGGTCCATTCCTACGAGCAGTACTTC
NA	TRBJ2-1	TRBV4-3	few	CASSQAPAEQFF	TGCGCCAGCAGCCAAGCGCCGGCTGAGCAGTTCTTC
NA	TRBJ2-7	TRBV6-5	few	CASRLQGRAYEQYF	TGTGCCAGCAGATTACAGGGTCGGGCCTACGAGCAGTACTTC
TRBD1	TRBJ2-1	TRBV28	NA	CASSLGQGRFRAKSYNEQFF	TGTGCCAGCAGTTTAGGACAGGGGAGGTTCCGAGCTAAGTCCTACAATGAGCAGTTCTTC
NA	TRBJ1-4	TRBV20-1	few	CSAREEMTTNEKLFF	TGCAGTGCTAGAGAAGAGATGACAACTAATGAAAAACTGTTTTTT
TRBD2	TRBJ2-5	TRBV11-2	few	CASSSRLAGGPLVETQYF	TGTGCCAGCAGCTCCCGACTAGCGGGAGGCCCCTTGGTGGAGACCCAGTACTTC
NA	TRBJ2-1	TRBV5-1	NA	CASSPGTPDGNEQFF	TGCGCCAGCAGCCCAGGGACACCGGACGGCAATGAGCAGTTCTTC
TRBD1	TRBJ1-1	TRBV7-6	NA	CASSLVAGDSEAFF	TGTGCCAGCAGCTTAGTTGCCGGGGACAGTGAAGCTTTCTTT
TRBD2	TRBJ2-1	TRBV7-2	few	CASSPLPGFGGSNEQFF	TGTGCCAGCAGCCCCCTCCCGGGGTTCGGCGGGAGCAATGAGCAGTTCTTC
TRBD1	TRBJ2-6	TRBV25-1	NA	CASKDRESQGGANVLTF	TGTGCCAGCAAGGACAGGGAGTCACAAGGAGGGGCCAACGTCCTGACTTTC
NA	TRBJ2-1	TRBV7-2	few	CASSLNADSYNEQFF	TGTGCCAGCAGCTTAAACGCAGACTCCTACAATGAGCAGTTCTTC
TRBD2	TRBJ2-1	TRBV15	few	CATSRRIERESSYNEQFF	TGTGCCACCAGCAGACGGATAGAGCGGGAGAGCTCCTACAATGAGCAGTTCTTC
NA	TRBJ2-2	TRBV11-2	NA	CASSLDQSTGELFF	TGTGCCAGCAGCTTAGACCAGTCCACCGGGGAGCTGTTTTTT
TRBD2	TRBJ2-1	TRBV5-1	NA	CASSFTSGPLSSYNEQFF	TGCGCCAGCAGCTTCACTAGCGGGCCTTTGAGCTCCTACAATGAGCAGTTCTTC
NA	TRBJ2-7	TRBV20-1	few	CSARLSVEGEQYF	TGCAGTGCTAGGCTGTCAGTAGAAGGGGAGCAGTACTTC